The 7 T cell receptor beta chains in this list originate from one sample, sequenced in a study of T-cell reconstitution after alpha-beta-depleted transplantation in children. It was with unique molecular identifiers that the TCRbeta library was prepared. TCRdb ran MiXCR on the PCR reads and lists one entry per CDR3 protein. The data show a few hundred thousand distinct CDR3 sequences, more than 20% seen once. Sample: PBMCs, taken before TCRalphabeta/CD19-depleted stem cell transplant. All receptors come from a boy younger than two with Wiskott-Aldrich syndrome, due to receive a stem cell transplant.

This clonotype appeared a few times. V and J are TRBV10-2 and TRBJ2-3, with 8 bases lining up with TRBD1. The V and J ends lost 6 bases and 1 base, in that order; junction bases with no gene match: 6. In germline, CDR1 is WSHSY, CDR2 SAAADI. This CDR3 has 15 residues. DNA of the CDR3: TGCGCCAGCAGCGCAGGGGGCAAGGGCACAGATACGCAGTATTTT. It yields the protein CASSAGGKGTDTQYF.

This clonotype was seen a few times. The chain couples TRBV6-1 to TRBJ1-5; maybe TRBD1 (6 bases). The length of the CDR3 is 16 residues. Between the trimmed V and J ends, which lost 5 bases and 1 base, there was a span of 15 bases. CDR1 and CDR2 from the germline V gene are MNHNS and SASEGT. The CDR3 DNA is TGTGCCAGCAGTCTCCGGGACACCCGCAGCAATCAGCCCCAGCATTTT. This translates into CASSLRDTRSNQPQHF.

The chain uses TRBV12-3 or TRBV12-4 and TRBJ2-5; D is uncertain. V lost 6 bases, J lost 6 bases, and 17 bases lay in between. The CDR3 is made up of 14 amino acids. DNA of the CDR3: TGTGCCAGCAGCCCTTGGGCGGCGTGGCAGACCCAGTACTTC. Protein sequence: CASSPWAAWQTQYF.

V usage is TRBV7-9 and J usage is TRBJ2-2; D gene uncertain. The CDR3 has 17 residues. The V end was cut by 0 bases, the J end by 2 bases, with 13 bases between. CDR1 and CDR2 (germline): SEHNR, FQNEAQ (reference sequence). The CDR3 bases are TGTGCCAGCAGCTTAGCTGGAGAGGCCAGTAACACCGGGGAGCTGTTTTTT. Protein product: CASSLAGEASNTGELFF.

V usage is TRBV5-1 and J usage is TRBJ2-7; the D is unclear. This CDR3 spans 14 amino acids. Germline values: CDR1 SGHRS, CDR2 YFSETQ. The V gene lost 2 bases and the J gene lost 4 bases, with 13 bases spanning the gap. CDR3 in DNA: TGCGCCAGCAGCTTCTGGCGAACGGGTTACGAGCAGTACTTC. It encodes CASSFWRTGYEQYF.

The chain couples TRBV10-3 to TRBJ2-5, with 8 bases matching TRBD1. This CDR3 contains 13 residues. Germline-derived CDR1 and CDR2 are ENHRY and SYGVKD. This CDR3 is CAPDRGKRRTQYF. CDR3 DNA: TGTGCACCCGACAGGGGAAAGAGAAGGACCCAGTACTTC.

The V call is TRBV29-1, the J call TRBJ2-3, with D tentatively TRBD1 (5 bases). Trimming pared 7 bases from V and 5 bases from J, leaving 10 bases between. Looked up from germline, CDR1 is SQVTM and CDR2 is ANQGSEA. This CDR3 has 11 residues. In DNA form, the CDR3 reads TGCAGCGCCTCCAGGGAAGATACGCAGTATTTT. Protein product: CSASREDTQYF.